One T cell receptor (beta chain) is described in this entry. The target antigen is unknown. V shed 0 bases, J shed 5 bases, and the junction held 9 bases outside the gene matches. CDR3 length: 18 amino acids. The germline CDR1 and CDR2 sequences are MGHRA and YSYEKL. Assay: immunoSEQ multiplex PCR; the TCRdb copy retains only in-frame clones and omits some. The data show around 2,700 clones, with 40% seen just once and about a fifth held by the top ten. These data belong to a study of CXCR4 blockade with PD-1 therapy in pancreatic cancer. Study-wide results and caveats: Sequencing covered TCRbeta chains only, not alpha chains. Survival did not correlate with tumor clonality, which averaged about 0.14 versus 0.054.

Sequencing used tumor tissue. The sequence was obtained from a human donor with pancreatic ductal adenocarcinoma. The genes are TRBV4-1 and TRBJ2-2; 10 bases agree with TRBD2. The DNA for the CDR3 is TGCGCCAGCAGCCAAGATAGCGAAGCGGGGGGGCTAACCGGGGAGCTGTTTTTT. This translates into CASSQDSEAGGLTGELFF.